Listed below are T cell receptor beta chains from one sample, sequenced in a study of blood T cell repertoires in COVID-19. The protocol was immunoSEQ multiplex PCR, while the TCRdb copy is restricted to in-frame clones and leaves out a portion. Of more than 50,000 clones in the sample, over 70% are singletons; the top ten hold more than 11%. Material for sequencing was peripheral blood. The source is a woman in her 70s with acute or convalescent COVID-19. Each CDR3 is given with its conserved first and last residue. Fields, in order: J gene, V gene, CDR3 protein.

j_gene: TRBJ1-1; v_gene: TRBV27; CDR3aa: CASSPTGGNTEAFF
j_gene: TRBJ2-3; v_gene: TRBV6-5; CDR3aa: CASRLALSTDTQYF
j_gene: TRBJ1-1; v_gene: TRBV3-1/TRBV3-2; CDR3aa: CASGRDRGRGAEAFF
j_gene: TRBJ2-1; v_gene: TRBV11-3; CDR3aa: CASSLDQGVRDNEQFF
j_gene: TRBJ1-1; v_gene: TRBV7-8; CDR3aa: CASSLGSWGQSNTEAFF
j_gene: TRBJ2-3; v_gene: TRBV2; CDR3aa: CASSGATSDTQYF
j_gene: TRBJ2-7; v_gene: TRBV11-2; CDR3aa: CASSAGGYEQYF
j_gene: TRBJ2-2; v_gene: TRBV5-1; CDR3aa: CASSPGTNTGELFF
j_gene: TRBJ1-2; v_gene: TRBV6-5; CDR3aa: CASAISELNYGYTF
j_gene: TRBJ2-1; v_gene: TRBV10-1; CDR3aa: CASSEGRGAAGFADEQFF
j_gene: TRBJ1-1; v_gene: TRBV10-1; CDR3aa: CASPGGQGADKAFF
j_gene: TRBJ1-2; v_gene: TRBV6-4; CDR3aa: CASSLGHSSSNYGYTF
j_gene: TRBJ2-2; v_gene: TRBV2; CDR3aa: CASRDREAGELFF
j_gene: TRBJ1-2; v_gene: TRBV5-6; CDR3aa: CASSLPPANYGYTF
j_gene: TRBJ2-1; v_gene: TRBV4-2; CDR3aa: CASSQGGGKQFF
j_gene: TRBJ1-3; v_gene: TRBV29-1; CDR3aa: CSVGGTVGNTIYF
j_gene: TRBJ1-4; v_gene: TRBV19; CDR3aa: CASTKGRSREKLFF
j_gene: TRBJ1-5; v_gene: TRBV30; CDR3aa: CAWSRQGNQPQHF
j_gene: TRBJ2-3; v_gene: TRBV5-5; CDR3aa: CASSFLSGGWDTQYF
j_gene: TRBJ2-7; v_gene: TRBV6-2/TRBV6-3; CDR3aa: CASSPTGISYEQYF
j_gene: TRBJ1-2; v_gene: TRBV6-5; CDR3aa: CASSSTVNYGYTF
j_gene: TRBJ1-1; v_gene: TRBV18; CDR3aa: CASSPGGGGTEAFF
j_gene: TRBJ1-1; v_gene: TRBV7-9; CDR3aa: CASSRATGNTEAFF
j_gene: TRBJ1-2; v_gene: TRBV29-1; CDR3aa: CSVPETGGIYGYTF
j_gene: TRBJ2-3; v_gene: TRBV6-1; CDR3aa: CASSELPGLVFAQYF
j_gene: TRBJ2-6; v_gene: TRBV6-6; CDR3aa: CASSPPAGEGTGANVLTF
j_gene: TRBJ1-5; v_gene: TRBV30; CDR3aa: CALAQDSNQPQHF
j_gene: TRBJ2-5; v_gene: TRBV7-8; CDR3aa: CASSLESSGGSETQYF
j_gene: TRBJ1-2; v_gene: TRBV29-1; CDR3aa: CSGTRDILNYGYTF
j_gene: TRBJ2-1; v_gene: TRBV9; CDR3aa: CASSVNTGINEQFF
j_gene: TRBJ1-2; v_gene: TRBV5-6; CDR3aa: CASSFLTGPVGYTF
j_gene: TRBJ2-5; v_gene: TRBV9; CDR3aa: CASSPTSGQGTQYF
j_gene: TRBJ2-7; v_gene: TRBV5-1; CDR3aa: CASSLTGTGGQEQYF
j_gene: TRBJ2-2; v_gene: TRBV7-3; CDR3aa: CASSLSSGALGELFF
j_gene: TRBJ1-1; v_gene: TRBV14; CDR3aa: CASGQYTEAFF
j_gene: TRBJ1-5; v_gene: TRBV15; CDR3aa: CATSEGQGENQPQHF
j_gene: TRBJ1-4; v_gene: TRBV27; CDR3aa: CASSFGTGGLYYEKLFF
j_gene: TRBJ2-4; v_gene: TRBV4-1; CDR3aa: CASSQPEGFSKNIQYF
j_gene: TRBJ2-2; v_gene: TRBV30; CDR3aa: CAWSVRGTGELFF
j_gene: TRBJ1-6; v_gene: TRBV6-5; CDR3aa: CASSLPGGRSPLHF
j_gene: TRBJ1-6; v_gene: TRBV18; CDR3aa: CASSPTGTDSPLHF
j_gene: TRBJ1-5; v_gene: TRBV12-3/TRBV12-4; CDR3aa: CASSLKPPTQHF
j_gene: TRBJ2-1; v_gene: TRBV7-3; CDR3aa: CASSPRQGTYNEQFF
j_gene: TRBJ1-2; v_gene: TRBV19; CDR3aa: CASRGQGASGYTF
j_gene: TRBJ2-5; v_gene: TRBV5-1; CDR3aa: CASSRGAGETQYF
j_gene: TRBJ1-6; v_gene: TRBV5-1; CDR3aa: CASSLVPNNSPLHF
j_gene: TRBJ1-3; v_gene: TRBV19; CDR3aa: CATTLGQNSGNTIYF
j_gene: TRBJ1-6; v_gene: TRBV15; CDR3aa: CATSIDRGNSPLHF
j_gene: TRBJ1-2; v_gene: TRBV19; CDR3aa: CASSTRARSHGYTF
j_gene: TRBJ1-2; v_gene: TRBV18; CDR3aa: CASSLSGLHGYTF